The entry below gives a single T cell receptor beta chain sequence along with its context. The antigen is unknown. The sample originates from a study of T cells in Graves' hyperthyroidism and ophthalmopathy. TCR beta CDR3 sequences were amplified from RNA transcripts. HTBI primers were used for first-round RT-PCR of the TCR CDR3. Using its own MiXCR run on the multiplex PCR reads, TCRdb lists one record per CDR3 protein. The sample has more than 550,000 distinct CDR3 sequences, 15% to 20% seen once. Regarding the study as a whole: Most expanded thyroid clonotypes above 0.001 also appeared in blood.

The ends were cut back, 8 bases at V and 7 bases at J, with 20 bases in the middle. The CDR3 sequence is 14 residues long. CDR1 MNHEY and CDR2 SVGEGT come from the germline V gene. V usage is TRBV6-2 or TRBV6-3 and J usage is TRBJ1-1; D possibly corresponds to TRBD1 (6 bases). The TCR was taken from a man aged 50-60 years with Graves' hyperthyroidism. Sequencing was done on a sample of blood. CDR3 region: CASGLLDRTIEAFF. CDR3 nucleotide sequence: TGTGCCAGCGGTCTTCTCGACAGGACGATTGAAGCTTTCTTT.